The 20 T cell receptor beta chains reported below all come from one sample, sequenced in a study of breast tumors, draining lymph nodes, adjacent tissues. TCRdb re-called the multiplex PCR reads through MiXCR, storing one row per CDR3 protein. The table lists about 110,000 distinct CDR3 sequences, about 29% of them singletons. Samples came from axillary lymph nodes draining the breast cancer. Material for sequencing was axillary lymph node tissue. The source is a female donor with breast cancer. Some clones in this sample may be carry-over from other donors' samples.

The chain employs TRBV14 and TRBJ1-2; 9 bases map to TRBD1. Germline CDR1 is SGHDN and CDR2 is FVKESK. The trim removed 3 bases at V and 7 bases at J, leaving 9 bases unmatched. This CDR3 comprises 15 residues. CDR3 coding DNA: TGTGCCAGCAGCCACGTGGGACAGGGCACAGGTGGCTACACCTTC. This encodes CASSHVGQGTGGYTF.

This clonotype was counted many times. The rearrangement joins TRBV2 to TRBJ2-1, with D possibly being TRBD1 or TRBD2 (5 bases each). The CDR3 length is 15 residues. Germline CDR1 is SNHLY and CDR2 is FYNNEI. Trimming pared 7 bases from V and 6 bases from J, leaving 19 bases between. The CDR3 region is CASTEGRTSGNEQFF. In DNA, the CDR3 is TGTGCCAGCACTGAGGGACGGACCTCCGGCAATGAGCAGTTCTTC.

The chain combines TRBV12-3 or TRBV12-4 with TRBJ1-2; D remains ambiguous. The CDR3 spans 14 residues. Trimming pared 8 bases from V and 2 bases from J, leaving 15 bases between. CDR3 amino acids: CASGLTPSNYGYTF. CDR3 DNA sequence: TGTGCCAGCGGACTTACCCCCTCGAACTATGGCTACACCTTC.

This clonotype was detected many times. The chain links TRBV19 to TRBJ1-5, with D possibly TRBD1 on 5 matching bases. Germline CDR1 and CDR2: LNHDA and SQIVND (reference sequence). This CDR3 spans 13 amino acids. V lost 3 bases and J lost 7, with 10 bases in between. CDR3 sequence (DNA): TGTGCCAGTAGTATCGGCGGGACCCAGCCCCAGCATTTT. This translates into CASSIGGTQPQHF.

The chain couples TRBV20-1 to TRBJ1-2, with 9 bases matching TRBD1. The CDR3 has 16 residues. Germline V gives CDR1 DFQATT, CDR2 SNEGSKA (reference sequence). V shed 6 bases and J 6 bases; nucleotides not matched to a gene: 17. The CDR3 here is CSATGQGRLGGDGYTF. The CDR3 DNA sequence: TGCAGTGCAACCGGACAGGGGCGCCTGGGGGGTGATGGCTACACCTTC.

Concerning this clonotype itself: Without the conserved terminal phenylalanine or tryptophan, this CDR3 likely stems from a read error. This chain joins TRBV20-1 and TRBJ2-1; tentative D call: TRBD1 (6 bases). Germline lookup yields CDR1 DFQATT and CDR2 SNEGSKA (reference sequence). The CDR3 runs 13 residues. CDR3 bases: TGCAGTGCTAGGACAGGTGGTTACAATGCGCAGTTCCTC. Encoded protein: CSARTGGYNAQFL.

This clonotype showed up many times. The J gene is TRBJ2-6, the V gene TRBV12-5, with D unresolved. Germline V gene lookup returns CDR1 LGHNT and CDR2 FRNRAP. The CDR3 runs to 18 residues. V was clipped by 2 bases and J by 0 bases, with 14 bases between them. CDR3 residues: CASGLPTPAASGANVLTF. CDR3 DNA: TGTGCTAGTGGTTTGCCAACGCCCGCCGCCTCTGGGGCCAACGTCCTGACTTTC.

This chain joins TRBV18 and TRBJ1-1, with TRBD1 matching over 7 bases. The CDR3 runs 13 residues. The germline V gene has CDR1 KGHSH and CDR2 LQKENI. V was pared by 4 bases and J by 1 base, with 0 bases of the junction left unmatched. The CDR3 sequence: CASSRQGNTEAFF. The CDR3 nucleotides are TGTGCCAGCTCACGACAGGGGAACACTGAAGCTTTCTTT.

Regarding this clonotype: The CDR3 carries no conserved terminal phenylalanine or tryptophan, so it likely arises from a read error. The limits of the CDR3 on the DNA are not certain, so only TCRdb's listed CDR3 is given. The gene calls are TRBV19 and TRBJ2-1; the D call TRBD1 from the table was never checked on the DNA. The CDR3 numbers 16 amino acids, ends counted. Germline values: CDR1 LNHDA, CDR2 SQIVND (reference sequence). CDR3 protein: CASSSQGGGTYNELFS.

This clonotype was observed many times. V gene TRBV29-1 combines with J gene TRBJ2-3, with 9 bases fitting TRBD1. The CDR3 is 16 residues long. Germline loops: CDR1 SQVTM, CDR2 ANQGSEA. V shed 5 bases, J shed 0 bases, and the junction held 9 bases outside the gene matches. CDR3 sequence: CSVLGQGTSSTDTQYF. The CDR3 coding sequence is TGCAGCGTTCTTGGACAGGGGACGTCTAGCACAGATACGCAGTATTTT.

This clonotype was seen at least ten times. The CDR3 sequence is CSASVTDTQYF. The CDR3 DNA sequence: TGCAGTGCTTCCGTCACAGATACGCAGTATTTT. The gene calls are TRBV20-1 and TRBJ2-3, with D unclear. CDR3 length equals 11 residues. V lost 5 bases and J 2 bases, leaving 5 bases between the germline ends. Germline V lookup: CDR1 DFQATT, CDR2 SNEGSKA (reference sequence).

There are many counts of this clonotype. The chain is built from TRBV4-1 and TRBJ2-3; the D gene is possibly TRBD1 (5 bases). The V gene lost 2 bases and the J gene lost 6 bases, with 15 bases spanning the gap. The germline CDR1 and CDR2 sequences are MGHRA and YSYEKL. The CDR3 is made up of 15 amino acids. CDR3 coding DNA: TGCGCCAGCAGCCAAACAGAGACAGTAGGTGATACGCAGTATTTT. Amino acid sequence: CASSQTETVGDTQYF.

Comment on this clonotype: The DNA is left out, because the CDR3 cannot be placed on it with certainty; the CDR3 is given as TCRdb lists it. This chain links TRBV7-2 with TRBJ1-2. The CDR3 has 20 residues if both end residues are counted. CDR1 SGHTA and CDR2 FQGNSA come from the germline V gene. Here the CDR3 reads CASSFYICSARGGRSYGYTF.

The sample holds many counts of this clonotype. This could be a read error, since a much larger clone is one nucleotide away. Here the CDR3 reads CASSDLSYQATQYF. The DNA of the CDR3 is TGTGCCAGCAGTGATCTGTCGTACCAAGCGACCCAGTACTTC. The chain has TRBV2 and TRBJ2-5; D gene unclear. The CDR3 length is 14 residues. From germline, CDR1 is SNHLY and CDR2 FYNNEI.

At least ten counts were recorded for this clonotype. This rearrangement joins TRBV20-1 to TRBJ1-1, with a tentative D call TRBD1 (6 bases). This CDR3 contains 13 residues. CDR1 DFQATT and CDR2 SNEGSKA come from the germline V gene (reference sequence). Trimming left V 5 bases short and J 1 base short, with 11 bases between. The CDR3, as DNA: TGCAGTGCTTCCGGGACACCGAACACTGAAGCTTTCTTT. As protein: CSASGTPNTEAFF.

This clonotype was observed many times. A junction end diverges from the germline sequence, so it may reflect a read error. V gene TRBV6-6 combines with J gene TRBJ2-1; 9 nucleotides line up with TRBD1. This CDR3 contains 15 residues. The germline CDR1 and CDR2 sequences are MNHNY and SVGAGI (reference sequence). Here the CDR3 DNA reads TGTGCCAGCAGTCACTCGGGGACAGGGTGGAATGAGCAGTTCTTC. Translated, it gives CASSHSGTGWNEQFF.

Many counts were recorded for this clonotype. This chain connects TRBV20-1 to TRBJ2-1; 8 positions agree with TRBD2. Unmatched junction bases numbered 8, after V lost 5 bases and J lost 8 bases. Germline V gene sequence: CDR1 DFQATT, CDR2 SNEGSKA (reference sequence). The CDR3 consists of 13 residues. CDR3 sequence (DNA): TGCAGTGCTTCGGGAGGGCCTGGCGATGAGCAGTTCTTC. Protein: CSASGGPGDEQFF.

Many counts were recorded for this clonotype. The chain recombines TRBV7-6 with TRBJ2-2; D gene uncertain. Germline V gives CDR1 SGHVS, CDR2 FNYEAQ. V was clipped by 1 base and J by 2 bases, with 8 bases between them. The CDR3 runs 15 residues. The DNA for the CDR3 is TGTGCCAGCAGCTTAGAGACTCACAACACCGGGGAGCTGTTTTTT. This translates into CASSLETHNTGELFF.

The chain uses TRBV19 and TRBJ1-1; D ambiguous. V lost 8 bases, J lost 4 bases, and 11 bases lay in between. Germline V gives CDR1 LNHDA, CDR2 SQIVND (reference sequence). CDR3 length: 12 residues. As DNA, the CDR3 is TGTGCCAGTTCTGGGTTCTCCACTGAAGCTTTCTTT. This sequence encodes CASSGFSTEAFF.

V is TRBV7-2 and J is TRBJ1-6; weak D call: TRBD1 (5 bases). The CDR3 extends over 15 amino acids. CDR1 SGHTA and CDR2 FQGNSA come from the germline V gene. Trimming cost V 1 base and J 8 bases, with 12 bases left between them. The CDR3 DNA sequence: TGTGCCAGCAGCTTAGTGGTAGGGGAGCATTCACCCCTCCACTTT. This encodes CASSLVVGEHSPLHF.